This T cell receptor beta chain was profiled in a study of CD8 T cells in ankylosing spondylitis (dated by TCRdb to 2016 to 2017). In terms of the full investigation: T cell receptor beta repertoires were profiled in healthy donors and ankylosing spondylitis patients so that disease-linked TCR variants could be found. The whole study cohort included 85 to 120 healthy donors and 25 ankylosing spondylitis patients. Samples of peripheral blood were taken, and for ankylosing spondylitis patients, synovial fluid was collected as well.

This clonotype has ten or more counts. Its target antigen remains unknown. Per-base quality was not reported, and no clone a single base away is much larger than it. Sequencing was carried out with an Illumina HiSeq 2500. TCR beta libraries were prepared by quantitative 5'-RACE with molecular barcodes. The authors' pipeline ran thus. Disease-linked TCR variants were identified with a new computational method built on a probabilistic model of VDJ rearrangement. Through fastp at Q25 and MiXCR, TCRdb rebuilt clones from the public reads, retaining in-frame beta chains. Rows merge per CDR3 protein into single entries with the most common DNA and genes. The V and J calls were determined by TCRdb, not by the authors. A total of 500,000 to 650,000 distinct CDR3 sequences appear in this sample, about 5.7% of them only once. Clones ranked in the top ten supply roughly 3.3% of the sample. What the study reported, not specific to this receptor: Blood from ankylosing spondylitis patients appeared to be characterized by a TCR beta motif composed of eight or nine highly homologous amino acid variants. The disease-linked clones showed a CD8+ phenotype and occurred at relatively low frequencies in peripheral blood. The disease-linked clones were reported to be significantly enriched in matched synovial fluid samples from ankylosing spondylitis patients. Some of the motif variants had been reported before in the synovial fluid and blood of reactive arthritis patients, a finding that suggests common disease-initiation mechanisms.

This receptor was obtained from a male donor with ankylosing spondylitis. The sequenced material came from blood, either unsorted or a sorted T cell fraction (not recorded which).

CDR3 region: CASSPGGAIGNGYTF. At the DNA level, the sequence is TGTGCCAGCAGCCCCGGGGGGGCCATAGGAAACGGCTACACCTTC. The rearranged segments are TRBV7-9 and TRBJ1-2; TRBD1 is a possible D gene, resting on 6 matching bases. The germline V gene (reference sequence) specifies SEHNR as CDR1 and FQNEAQ as CDR2. Spanning cysteine to phenylalanine, the CDR3 consists of 15 amino acids. Solely the CDR3 DNA is kept, with 45 bases framed from the first base. V is pared back by 5 bases and J by 8 bases, with 21 bases lying between the germline termini.